This entry features one TCR beta chain sequence. Its target antigen remains unknown. There are no base qualities to consult, and no much larger clone falls within one base. For sequencing of the TCRbeta CDR3 region, genomic DNA was extracted from the sorted cells. The immunoSEQ Assay was used to sequence the TCRbeta CDR3 regions. In TCRdb, the immuneACCESS table is reduced to in-frame sequences with V and J assigned. These tables do not hold every clone; where another copy was compared, an unresolved V gene accounts for under half, and the others remain unexplained. The sample has roughly 34,000 clones on record, roughly 84% of them singletons. The biggest ten clones account for 10% to 15% of the sample. The data are from a study of OX40 agonist ivuxolimab in advanced cancers. The study in broad terms: The costimulatory receptor OX40 (CD134) was targeted by ivuxolimab, a fully human IgG2 agonistic monoclonal antibody. Intravenous ivuxolimab was administered to patients every 2 weeks at six dose levels: 0.01, 0.1, 0.3, 1.5, 3 and 10 mg/kg. Patients were allowed to have had prior anti-PD-1, anti-PD-L1 or anti-CTLA-4 therapy, and 40% to 45% of the dose-escalation patients had previously received checkpoint inhibitors. The purpose of peripheral TCRbeta sequencing was to test whether ivuxolimab changed TCR sequence diversity and led to clonal T-cell expansion. The paper covers the monotherapy dose-escalation part of the phase I ivuxolimab trial, which included N = 52 patients. The dose-escalation cohort was 82.7% male with a mean age of about 65 years, ranging from roughly 20 to 80. Partial responses occurred in three dose-escalation patients, of whom one had hepatocellular carcinoma and two had cutaneous melanoma. Of the roughly 52 dose-escalation patients, hepatocellular carcinoma was present in around 20, melanoma in roughly 15, renal cell carcinoma in 9 and head and neck cancer in 9. Overall study results and their limits: At doses from 0.1 to 3.0 mg/kg, clonal expansion was seen in both CD4+ and CD8+ blood T cells between baseline and week 6. Which antigens the clonally expanded peripheral T cells were specific for was not determined. In partial responders in the 0.1-3.0 mg/kg groups, normalized peripheral clonal expansion was found to be among the lowest, especially among CD8+ T cells. Low levels of normalized T-cell clonal expansion were also seen in some nonresponding patients. After ivuxolimab, expanded clones were on average more numerous among CD8+ T cells than among CD4+ T cells.

The trial excluded patients who had a history of autoimmune disease or who were on systemic immunosuppression. Peripheral blood for TCR sequencing was drawn from every dose cohort at baseline, at cycle 4 day 1 and at cycle 7 day 1. Samples came from an open-label, multicenter, first-in-human phase I dose-escalation trial of ivuxolimab. The trial enrolled adults with locally advanced or metastatic head and neck squamous cell, hepatocellular, melanoma or renal cell carcinoma. Before TCR sequencing, CD4+ T cells and CD8+ T cells were sorted from peripheral blood as separate populations. In the germline V gene, CDR1 corresponds to MDHEN and CDR2 to SYDVKM. V is clipped by 5 bases and J by 4 bases, and the sequence between their germline boundaries is 15 bases long. The CDR3 spans 14 residues, from the cysteine through the phenylalanine. Only the CDR3 portion is preserved as DNA: 42 bases, with reading frame beginning at the first base.

The material was CD4+ or CD8+ T cells sorted from blood, obtained in a trial of the OX40 agonist ivuxolimab. The source is an adult with an advanced solid tumor such as melanoma, head and neck, liver or kidney cancer. The chain is assembled from TRBV28 and TRBJ2-7, with the D gene call left open. The sequence in DNA is TGTGCCAGCAGTCCTAGGACCTCTCCGTACGAGCAGTACTTC. This is translated as CASSPRTSPYEQYF.